This T cell receptor beta chain appears in the sequencing data of a study of CD8 T cells in Susac syndrome. This CDR3 spans 15 amino acids. Unmatched junction bases numbered 8, after V lost 3 bases and J lost 1 base. The germline V gene has CDR1 DFQATT and CDR2 SNEGSKA (reference sequence). The authors reverse transcribed roughly 0.5 to 1 ug RNA with random hexamers. TCRdb ran MiXCR on the immunoSEQ multiplex PCR reads and lists one entry per CDR3 protein. The sample yields about 180,000 distinct CDR3 sequences, approximately 94% seen once. Sequencing of TCR beta was undertaken in CD8+ and CD4+ T cells derived from blood. TEMRA cells were FACS-enriched, and CD8+ and CD4+ T cells were isolated negatively. This clonotype was detected only once.

Input material: CD4+ T cells from PBMCs. The rearrangement uses TRBV20-1 and TRBJ1-1; 7 nucleotides line up with TRBD1. The receptor was derived from a human donor with Susac syndrome. In nucleotides, the CDR3 is TGCAGTGCTAGTCACAGGGGCAGCAGGAACACTGAAGCTTTCTTT. Translation: CSASHRGSRNTEAFF.